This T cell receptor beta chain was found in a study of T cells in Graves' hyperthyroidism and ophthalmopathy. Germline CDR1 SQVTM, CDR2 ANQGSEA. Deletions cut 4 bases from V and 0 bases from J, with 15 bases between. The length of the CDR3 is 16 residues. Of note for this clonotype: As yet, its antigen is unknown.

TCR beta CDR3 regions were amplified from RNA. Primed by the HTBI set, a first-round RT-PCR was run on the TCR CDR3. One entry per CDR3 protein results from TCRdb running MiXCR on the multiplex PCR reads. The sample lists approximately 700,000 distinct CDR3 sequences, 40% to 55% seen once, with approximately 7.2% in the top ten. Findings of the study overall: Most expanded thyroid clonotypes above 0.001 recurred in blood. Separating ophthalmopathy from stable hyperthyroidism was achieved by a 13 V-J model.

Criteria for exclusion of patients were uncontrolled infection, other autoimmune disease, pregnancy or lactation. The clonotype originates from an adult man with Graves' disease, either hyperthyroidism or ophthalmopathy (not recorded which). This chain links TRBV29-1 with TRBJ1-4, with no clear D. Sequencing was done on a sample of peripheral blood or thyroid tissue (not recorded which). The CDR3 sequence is CSVATSLVATNEKLFF. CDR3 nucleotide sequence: TGCAGCGTTGCAACCTCCCTTGTCGCAACTAATGAAAAACTGTTTTTT. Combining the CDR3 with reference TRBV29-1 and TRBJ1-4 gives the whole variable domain SAVISQKPSRDICQRGTSLTIQCQVDSQVTMMFWYRQQPGQSLTLIATANQGSEATYESGFVIDKFPISRPNLTFSTLTVSNMSPEDSSIYLCSVATSLVATNEKLFFGSGTQLSVL.